This T cell receptor beta chain was documented in a study of spatial heterogeneity in lung cancer. Study summary: Raw reads contained each unique TCR and UMI combination more than ten times on average.

Specified time point: sample taken at primary tumor resection. TCRs were sequenced from unsorted whole RNA of tumor, nontumor lung or PBMC. The V segment lost 5 bases and the J segment 5 bases; nucleotides outside the gene matches: 5. The CDR3 totals 15 residues. Germline V gene data show CDR1 as SGHTA and CDR2 as FQGNSA. This clonotype was observed many times. TCRdb reprocessed the 5' RACE reads via MiXCR and lists one record per CDR3 protein. The table lists roughly 15,000 distinct CDR3 sequences, approximately 7.5% of them singletons, with 25% to 40% in the top ten. The clonotype comes from a female donor with early-stage non-small cell lung cancer. Sequences were derived from PBMCs, sampled at surgery. The J gene is TRBJ2-3, the V gene TRBV7-2; TRBD1 agrees at 12 bases. CDR3 nucleotide sequence: TGTGCCAGCAGCCGCCGGGACAGGGGGCGAGATACGCAGTATTTT. Translation: CASSRRDRGRDTQYF.